One TCR beta chain is described in this entry. Its specificity is not known. This sample was included in a study of T cell repertoires in aging, cancer and after chemotherapy. About the study: Over several months to years, re-sampled healthy donor repertoires clearly shared clones. The study's findings and limits: In healthy donors, age-related TCR diversity loss mainly reflected lost richness. No conclusions about immunological memory after chemotherapy can be drawn from the repertoire data.

Rearranged V-D-J TRB sequences were amplified with a mixed TRB-A/B primer pool. One entry per CDR3 protein, called by TCRdb with MiXCR from the multiplex PCR reads. Of 10,000 to 12,000 distinct CDR3 sequences listed, 24% were seen once; the top ten hold under 2%. TCR beta rearrangements were amplified from peripheral blood genomic DNA. This clonotype was sampled from a human donor in good health. The sample comprised blood.

The chain's CDR3 is CASSLDRAQETQYF. CDR3 bases: TGCGCCAGCAGCTTGGACAGGGCCCAAGAGACCCAGTACTTC. The genes are TRBV5-1 and TRBJ2-5, with D perhaps TRBD1 (6 bases). The CDR3 is 14 amino acids. The germline V gene encodes CDR1 SGHRS and CDR2 YFSETQ. The germline V and J ends were trimmed by 0 bases and 1 base, with 7 bases remaining between them.